This T cell receptor (delta chain) came from a study of gamma-delta chains in newborns, infants, children. Study-wide context: Microbial exposure reportedly drives polyclonal innate γδ T cell expansion after birth.

TCRdb processed the reads again with the CATT caller. This sample has roughly 7,900 delta-chain clones, with roughly 3.5% found just once. The CDR3 has 18 amino acids. In germline, CDR1 is GEAIGNYY, CDR2 EKD. On this clone: One end of the junction fails to match germline, which may point to a read error.

The V call is TRDV2, the J call TRDJ3; TRDD3 might be the D (6 bases). The sample taken for sequencing was blood. The TCR sequence derives from a child who was a newborn, infant or young child, either healthy, febrile or measles-vaccinated (not recorded which). Written as DNA, the CDR3 is TGTGCCTGTGACACCGTTTTGGGGGGCTCCTGGGACACCCGACAGACGTTTTTC. Amino acids: CACDTVLGGSWDTRQTFF.